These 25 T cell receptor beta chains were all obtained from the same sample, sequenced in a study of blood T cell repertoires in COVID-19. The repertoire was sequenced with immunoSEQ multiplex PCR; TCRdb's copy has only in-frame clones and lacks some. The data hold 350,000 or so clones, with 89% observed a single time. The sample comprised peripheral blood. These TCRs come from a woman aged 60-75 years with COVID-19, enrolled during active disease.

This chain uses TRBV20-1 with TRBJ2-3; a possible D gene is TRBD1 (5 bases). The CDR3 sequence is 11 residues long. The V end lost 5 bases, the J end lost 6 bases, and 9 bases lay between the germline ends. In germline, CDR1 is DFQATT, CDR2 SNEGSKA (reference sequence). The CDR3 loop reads CSARPGDTQYF. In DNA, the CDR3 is TGCAGTGCTCGCCCAGGGGATACGCAGTATTTT.

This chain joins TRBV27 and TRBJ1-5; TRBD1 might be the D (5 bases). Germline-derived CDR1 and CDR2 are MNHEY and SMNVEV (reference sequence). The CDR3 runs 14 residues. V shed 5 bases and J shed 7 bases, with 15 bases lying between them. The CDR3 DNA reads TGTGCCAGCAGTCTATGGGGGGATTGGCAGCCCCAGCATTTT. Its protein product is CASSLWGDWQPQHF.

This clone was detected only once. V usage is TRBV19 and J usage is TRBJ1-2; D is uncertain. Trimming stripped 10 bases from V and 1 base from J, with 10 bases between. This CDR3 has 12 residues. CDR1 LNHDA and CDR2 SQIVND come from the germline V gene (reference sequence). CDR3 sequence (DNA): TGTGCCACCCGGGGTAGTAACTATGGCTACACCTTC. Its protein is CATRGSNYGYTF.

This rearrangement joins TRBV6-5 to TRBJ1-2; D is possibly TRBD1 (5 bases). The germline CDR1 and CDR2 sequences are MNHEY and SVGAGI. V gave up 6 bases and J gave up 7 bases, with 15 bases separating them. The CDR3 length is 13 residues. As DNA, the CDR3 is TGTGCCAGCAGGAGGGGACTCCAGGGTGGCTACACCTTC. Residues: CASRRGLQGGYTF.

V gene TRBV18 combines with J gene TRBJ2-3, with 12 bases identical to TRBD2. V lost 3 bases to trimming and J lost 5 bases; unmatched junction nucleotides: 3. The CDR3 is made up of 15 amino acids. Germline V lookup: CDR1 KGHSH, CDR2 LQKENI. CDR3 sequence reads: CASSPLAGGLDTQYF. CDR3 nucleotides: TGTGCCAGCTCACCGCTAGCGGGGGGGCTAGATACGCAGTATTTT.

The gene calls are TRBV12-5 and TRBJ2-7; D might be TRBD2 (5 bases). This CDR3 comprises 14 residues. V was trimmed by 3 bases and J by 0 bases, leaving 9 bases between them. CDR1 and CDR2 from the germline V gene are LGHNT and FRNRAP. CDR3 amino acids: CASGLGGSSYEQYF. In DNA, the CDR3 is TGTGCTAGTGGTTTAGGTGGGAGCTCCTACGAGCAGTACTTC.

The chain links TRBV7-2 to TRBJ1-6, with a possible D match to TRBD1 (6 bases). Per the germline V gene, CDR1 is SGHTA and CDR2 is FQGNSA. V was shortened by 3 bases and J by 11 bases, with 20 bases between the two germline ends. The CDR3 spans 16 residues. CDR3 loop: CASSFGGGVVRTPLHF. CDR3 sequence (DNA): TGTGCCAGCAGCTTTGGAGGGGGGGTGGTTAGAACACCCCTCCACTTT. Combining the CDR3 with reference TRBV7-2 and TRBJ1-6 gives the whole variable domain GAGVSQSPSNKVTEKGKDVELRCDPISGHTALYWYRQSLGQGLEFLIYFQGNSAPDKSGLPSDRFSAERTGGSVSTLTIQRTQQEDSAVYLCASSFGGGVVRTPLHFGNGTRLTVT.

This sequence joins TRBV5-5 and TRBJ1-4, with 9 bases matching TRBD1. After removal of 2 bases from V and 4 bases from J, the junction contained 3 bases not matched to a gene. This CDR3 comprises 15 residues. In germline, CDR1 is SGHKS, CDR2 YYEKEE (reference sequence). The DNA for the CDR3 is TGTGCCAGCAGCTTCACAGGGGGCCGTAATGAAAAACTGTTTTTT. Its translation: CASSFTGGRNEKLFF.

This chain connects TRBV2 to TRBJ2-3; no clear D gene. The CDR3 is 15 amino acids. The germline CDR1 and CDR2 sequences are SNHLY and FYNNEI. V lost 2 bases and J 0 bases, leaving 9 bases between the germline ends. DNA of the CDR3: TGTGCCAGCAGTGAATCGGGTCTTAGCACAGATACGCAGTATTTT. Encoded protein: CASSESGLSTDTQYF.

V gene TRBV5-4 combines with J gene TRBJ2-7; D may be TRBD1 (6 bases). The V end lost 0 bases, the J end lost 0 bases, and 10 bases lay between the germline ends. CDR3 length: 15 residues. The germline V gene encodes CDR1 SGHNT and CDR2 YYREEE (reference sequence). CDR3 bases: TGTGCCAGCAGCTTGGATCAGGGGAGCTCCTACGAGCAGTACTTC. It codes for CASSLDQGSSYEQYF.

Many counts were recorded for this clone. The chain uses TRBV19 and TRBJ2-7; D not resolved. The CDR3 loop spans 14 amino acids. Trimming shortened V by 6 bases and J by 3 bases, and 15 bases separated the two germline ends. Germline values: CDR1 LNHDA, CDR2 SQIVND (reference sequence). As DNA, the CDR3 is TGTGCCAGTAGCGATATTCACTCCTTCTACGAGCAGTACTTC. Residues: CASSDIHSFYEQYF.

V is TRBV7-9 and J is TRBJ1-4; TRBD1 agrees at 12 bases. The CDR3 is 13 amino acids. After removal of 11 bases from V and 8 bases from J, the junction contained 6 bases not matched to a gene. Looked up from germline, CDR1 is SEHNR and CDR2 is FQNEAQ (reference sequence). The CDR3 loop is CASKGTGGEKLFF. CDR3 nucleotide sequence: TGTGCCTCCAAGGGGACAGGGGGCGAAAAACTGTTTTTT.

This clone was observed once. CDR3 nucleotides: TGCGCCAGCAGCTTGGAAGCGGTCTCCTACGAGCAGTACTTC. Amino acid sequence: CASSLEAVSYEQYF. The chain couples TRBV5-1 to TRBJ2-7; D may be TRBD2 (5 bases). Germline assignment: CDR1 SGHRS and CDR2 YFSETQ. This CDR3 region has 14 residues. V lost 0 bases to trimming and J lost 0 bases, with 7 bases between them.

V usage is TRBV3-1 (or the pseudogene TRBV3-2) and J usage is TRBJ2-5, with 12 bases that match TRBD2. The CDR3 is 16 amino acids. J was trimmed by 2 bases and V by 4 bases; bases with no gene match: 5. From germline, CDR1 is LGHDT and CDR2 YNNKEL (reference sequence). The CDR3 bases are TGTGCCAGCAGCCTTCTCGGACTAGCGGGACAAGAGACCCAGTACTTC. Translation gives CASSLLGLAGQETQYF.

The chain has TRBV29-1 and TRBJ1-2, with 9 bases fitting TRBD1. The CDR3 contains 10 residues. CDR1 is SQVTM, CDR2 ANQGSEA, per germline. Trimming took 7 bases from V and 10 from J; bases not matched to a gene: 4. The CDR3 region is CSARDRDYTF. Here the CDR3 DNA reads TGCAGCGCGCGGGACAGGGACTACACCTTC.

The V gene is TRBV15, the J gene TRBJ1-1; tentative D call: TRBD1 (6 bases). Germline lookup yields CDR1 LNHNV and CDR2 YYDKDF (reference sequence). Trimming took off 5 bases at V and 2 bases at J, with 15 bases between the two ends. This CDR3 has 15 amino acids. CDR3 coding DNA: TGTGCCACCAGCCGCGCAGGGGTCCCTAACACTGAAGCTTTCTTT. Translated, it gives CATSRAGVPNTEAFF.

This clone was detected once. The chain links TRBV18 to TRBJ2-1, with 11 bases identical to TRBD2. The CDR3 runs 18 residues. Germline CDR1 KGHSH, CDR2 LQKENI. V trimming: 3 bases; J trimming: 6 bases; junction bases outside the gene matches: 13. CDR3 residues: CASSPQRISGGAGNEQFF. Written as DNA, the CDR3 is TGTGCCAGCTCACCGCAAAGAATTAGCGGGGGGGCCGGCAATGAGCAGTTCTTC. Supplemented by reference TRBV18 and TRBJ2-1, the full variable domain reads NAGVMQNPRHLVRRRGQEARLRCSPMKGHSHVYWYRQLPEEGLKFMVYLQKENIIDESGMPKERFSAEFPKEGPSILRIQQVVRGDSAAYFCASSPQRISGGAGNEQFFGPGTRLTVL.

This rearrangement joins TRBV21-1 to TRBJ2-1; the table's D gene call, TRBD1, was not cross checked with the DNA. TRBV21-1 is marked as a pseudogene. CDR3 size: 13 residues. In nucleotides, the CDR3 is TGTGCCAGCAGCAAAAGACAGGGGAATGAGCAGTTCTTC. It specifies CASSKRQGNEQFF.

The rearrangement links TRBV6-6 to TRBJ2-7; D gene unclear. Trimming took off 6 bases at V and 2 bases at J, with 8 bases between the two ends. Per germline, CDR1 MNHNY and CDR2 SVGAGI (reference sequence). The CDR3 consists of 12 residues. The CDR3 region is CASSPGPYEQYF. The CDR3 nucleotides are TGTGCCAGCAGCCCCGGTCCCTACGAGCAGTACTTC.

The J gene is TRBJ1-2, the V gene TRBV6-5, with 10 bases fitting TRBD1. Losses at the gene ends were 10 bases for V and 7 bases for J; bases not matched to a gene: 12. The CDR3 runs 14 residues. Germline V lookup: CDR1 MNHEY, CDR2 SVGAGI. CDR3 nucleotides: TGTGCCACACATCCCGACAGGGGGCTTAGTGGCTACACCTTC. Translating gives CATHPDRGLSGYTF.

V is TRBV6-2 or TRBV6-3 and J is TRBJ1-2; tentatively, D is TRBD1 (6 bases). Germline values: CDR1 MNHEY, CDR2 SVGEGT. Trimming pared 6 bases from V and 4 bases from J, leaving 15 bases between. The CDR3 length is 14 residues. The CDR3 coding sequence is TGTGCCAGCAGCCCGCCCCAGGGGACCTATGGCTACACCTTC. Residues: CASSPPQGTYGYTF.

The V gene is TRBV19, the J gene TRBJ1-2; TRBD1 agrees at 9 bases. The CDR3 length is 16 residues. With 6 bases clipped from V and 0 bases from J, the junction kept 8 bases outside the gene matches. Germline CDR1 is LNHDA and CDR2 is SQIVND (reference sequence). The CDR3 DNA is TGTGCCAGTAGCCGGGACAGGGAAGGCGCTAACTATGGCTACACCTTC. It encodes CASSRDREGANYGYTF.

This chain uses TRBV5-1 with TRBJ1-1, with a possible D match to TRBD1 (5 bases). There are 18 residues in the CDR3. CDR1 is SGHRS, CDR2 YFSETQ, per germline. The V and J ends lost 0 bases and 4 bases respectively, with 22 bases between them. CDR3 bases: TGCGCCAGCAGCTTGGACACGGCGAGGGGAGGACGCGGCACTGAAGCTTTCTTT. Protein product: CASSLDTARGGRGTEAFF.

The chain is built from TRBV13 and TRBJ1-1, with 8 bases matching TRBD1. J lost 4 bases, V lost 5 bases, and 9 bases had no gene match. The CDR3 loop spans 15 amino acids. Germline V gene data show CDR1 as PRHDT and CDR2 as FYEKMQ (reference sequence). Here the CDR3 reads CASSPLTGGSTEAFF. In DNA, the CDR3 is TGTGCCAGCAGCCCACTAACAGGGGGTAGCACTGAAGCTTTCTTT.

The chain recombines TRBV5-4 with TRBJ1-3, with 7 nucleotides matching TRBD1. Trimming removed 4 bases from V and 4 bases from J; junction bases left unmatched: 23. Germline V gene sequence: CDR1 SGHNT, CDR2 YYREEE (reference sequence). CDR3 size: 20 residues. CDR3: CASSRQGSGMGAISGNTIYF. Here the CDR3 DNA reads TGTGCCAGCAGCCGACAGGGATCTGGTATGGGAGCGATTTCCGGAAACACCATATATTTT.